This T cell receptor beta chain was sequenced during a study of human T cells and chemical hapten exposure. General study findings and limits: After DPC sensitization, TCRs above 1 in 1000 frequency showed no change.

Comment on this clonotype: Its antigen is undetermined. An end of the junction differs from the germline gene, which may be a read error.

This sample's time point: patch test 3, about 24 weeks after DPC sensitization. The sample's treatment: therapeutic diphenylcyclopropenone sensitization with weekly scalp DPC. The starting material, unfractionated whole blood, was used for total RNA extraction. The CDR3 is 10 residues long. Looked up from germline, CDR1 is MNHNY and CDR2 is SVGAGI (reference sequence). Per the original methods: Sampled TCR counts reached a median of approximately 100,000 per sample, with values ranging from roughly 23,224 to 700,000. Via MiXCR, TCRdb re-called the RACE reads, giving one row per CDR3 protein. The authors' filters were not applied to this entry. This sample has 130,000 or so distinct CDR3 sequences, with approximately 10% found just once.

The starting material was whole blood, obtained in connection with sensitization to the hapten diphenylcyclopropenone (DPC). The rearrangement joins TRBV6-6 to TRBJ1-1, with D possibly TRBD1 on 6 matching bases. The sequence derives from a woman between 45 and 60 years old with alopecia areata. Some clones in this sample may be carry-over from other donors' samples. CDR3 region: CASRDTEAFF. DNA of the CDR3: TGTGCCAGCCGGGACACGGAAGCTTTCTTT.